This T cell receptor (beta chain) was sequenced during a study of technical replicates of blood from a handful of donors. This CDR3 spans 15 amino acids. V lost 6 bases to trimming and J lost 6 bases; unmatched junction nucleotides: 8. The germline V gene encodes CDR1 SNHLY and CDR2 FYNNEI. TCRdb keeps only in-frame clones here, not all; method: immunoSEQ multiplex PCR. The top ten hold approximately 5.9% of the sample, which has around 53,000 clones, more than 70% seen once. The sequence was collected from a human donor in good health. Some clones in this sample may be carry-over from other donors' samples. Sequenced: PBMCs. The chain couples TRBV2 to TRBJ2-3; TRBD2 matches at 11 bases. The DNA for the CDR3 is TGTGCCAGCAGATTAGATAGCGGGGGGGCCGATACGCAGTATTTT. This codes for CASRLDSGGADTQYF.